Listed here are 7 T cell receptor beta chains from one sample, sequenced in a study of blood T cell repertoires in COVID-19 (TCRdb year 2020). The library was made by the immunoSEQ multiplex PCR assay. Here the immuneACCESS table is served through TCRdb, limited to in-frame sequences with V and J called. Missing clones are a known gap in these copies; in checked studies unresolved V genes cover under half, and the rest lacks a known reason. In all, the sample holds approximately 80,000 clones, and over 70% of those were seen once. The ten largest account for roughly 15% of the sample. The sequencing sample was made of peripheral blood. The receptor set was obtained from a human donor in a cohort sampled during active COVID-19.

The V call is TRBV19, the J call TRBJ1-5; the D gene is possibly TRBD1 (5 bases). This CDR3 contains 15 residues. Germline-derived CDR1 and CDR2 are LNHDA and SQIVND (reference sequence). Trimming took off 7 bases at V and 0 bases at J, with 13 bases between the two ends. The CDR3 protein is CASNQDNYSNQPQHF. CDR3 coding DNA: TGTGCCAGTAACCAGGACAATTATAGCAATCAGCCCCAGCATTTT. Based on the CDR3 plus reference TRBV19 and TRBJ1-5, the full variable domain is DGGITQSPKYLFRKEGQNVTLSCEQNLNHDAMYWYRQDPGQGLRLIYYSQIVNDFQKGDIAEGYSVSREKKESFPLTVTSAQKNPTAFYLCASNQDNYSNQPQHFGDGTRLSIL.

The V call is TRBV7-3, the J call TRBJ2-7; TRBD1 might be the D (6 bases). The germline CDR1 and CDR2 sequences are SGHTA and FQGTGA. This CDR3 contains 15 residues. V gave up 2 bases and J gave up 4 bases, with 15 bases separating them. Here the CDR3 DNA reads TGTGCCAGCAGCTTAGGACCAGGGGTGTTTTACGAGCAGTACTTC. Protein sequence: CASSLGPGVFYEQYF.

The CDR3 sequence is CASSLIASVSTQYF. For the CDR3, the DNA is TGTGCCAGCAGCTTGATAGCATCTGTTAGCACGCAGTATTTT. The chain is built from TRBV7-2 and TRBJ2-3, with D uncertain. The V gene lost 3 bases and the J gene lost 9 bases, with 16 bases spanning the gap. In germline, CDR1 is SGHTA, CDR2 FQGNSA. The CDR3 is made up of 14 amino acids.

The V gene is TRBV5-1, the J gene TRBJ2-3, with 16 bases matching TRBD2. V trimming: 4 bases; J trimming: 6 bases; junction bases outside the gene matches: 5. The length of the CDR3 is 16 residues. CDR1 is SGHRS, CDR2 YFSETQ, per germline. CDR3 DNA: TGCGCCAGCAGCCCCCCGGGACTAGCGGGAGGGGATACGCAGTATTTT. Translating it yields CASSPPGLAGGDTQYF.

The chain employs TRBV7-6 and TRBJ1-1; D ambiguous. The ends were cut back, 4 bases at V and 4 bases at J, with 13 bases in the middle. CDR1 SGHVS and CDR2 FNYEAQ come from the germline V gene. The CDR3 runs to 14 residues. CDR3 region: CASSSSGRATEAFF. In nucleotides, the CDR3 is TGTGCCAGCAGCTCTTCTGGGAGGGCCACTGAAGCTTTCTTT.

This chain links TRBV9 with TRBJ2-1, with D maybe TRBD2 (6 bases). Germline CDR1 reads SGDLS; CDR2 reads YYNGEE. The CDR3 sequence is 13 residues long. Trimming removed 0 bases at V and 6 bases at J, with 7 bases between. CDR3 in amino acids: CASSVEGLNEQFF. The CDR3 coding sequence is TGTGCCAGCAGCGTAGAGGGACTCAATGAGCAGTTCTTC.

The V call is TRBV14, the J call TRBJ2-7; tentative D call: TRBD2 (6 bases). The CDR3 is 16 amino acids. CDR1 and CDR2 from the germline V gene are SGHDN and FVKESK. Between the trimmed V and J ends, which lost 4 bases and 1 base, there was a span of 17 bases. The CDR3 spells CASSRSPGLKSYEQYF. CDR3 nucleotides: TGTGCCAGCAGCCGATCCCCGGGACTGAAGTCCTACGAGCAGTACTTC.